One sample yielded the 11 T cell receptor beta chains listed below, sequenced in a study of brain T cells in children with intractable seizures. TCRdb's copy holds only in-frame clones and misses some; the assay was immunoSEQ multiplex PCR. The table records about 8,000 clones, around 73% of them present only once. Only cases whose brain tissue showed the highest T cell transcript signatures were sequenced. Sequenced here: resected brain tissue, sampled at surgery. The receptor set was obtained from a boy under two years old with tuberous sclerosis and intractable seizures.

The V call is TRBV3-1 (or the pseudogene TRBV3-2), the J call TRBJ1-3, with TRBD1 matching 10 bases. V lost 5 bases to trimming and J lost 1 base; unmatched junction nucleotides: 11. The CDR3 runs 18 residues. The germline CDR1 and CDR2 sequences are LGHDT and YNNKEL (reference sequence). The CDR3 loop reads CASSLRTGGTISGNTIYF. DNA for the CDR3: TGTGCCAGCAGCTTAAGGACAGGGGGAACCATTTCTGGAAACACCATATATTTT.

V is TRBV10-1 and J is TRBJ1-4, with D unresolved. In germline, CDR1 is WNHNN, CDR2 SYGVQD (reference sequence). With 9 bases removed from V and 10 bases from J, the gap between germline ends came to 6 bases. The CDR3 length is 9 residues. The CDR3 protein is CASVRKLFF. CDR3 sequence (DNA): TGCGCCAGTGTCAGAAAACTGTTTTTT.

Points on this clone: This sequence may be a read error, since a much larger clone differs from it by one base. The same CDR3 arises from other DNA sequences in this sample as well. The chain uses TRBV6-6 and TRBJ1-2, with D perhaps TRBD1 (5 bases). There are 11 residues in the CDR3. Per germline, CDR1 MNHNY and CDR2 SVGAGI (reference sequence). The CDR3 loop is CAIRRGDGYTF. CDR3 nucleotide sequence: TGCGCCATCAGGAGGGGAGATGGCTACACCTTC.

This clone was counted once. The V call is TRBV7-3, the J call TRBJ2-5, with 8 bases lining up with TRBD2. The V and J ends lost 8 bases and 4 bases, in that order; junction bases with no gene match: 9. From germline, CDR1 is SGHTA and CDR2 FQGTGA. The CDR3 extends over 14 amino acids. The CDR3 DNA is TGTGCCAGCGGCTCGGGAGGGCCTCGAGAGACCCAGTACTTC. Its translation is CASGSGGPRETQYF.

This clone was recorded once. This chain links TRBV7-2 with TRBJ2-7; 8 bases are shared with TRBD1. The CDR3 sequence is 14 residues long. Germline V gives CDR1 SGHTA, CDR2 FQGNSA. V dropped 3 bases and J dropped 3; count of bases not matched to a gene: 4. The DNA for the CDR3 is TGTGCCAGCAGCTTTCCGGACAGGGTCTACGAGCAGTACTTC. Translating gives CASSFPDRVYEQYF.

The chain recombines TRBV4-2 with TRBJ2-7; the D is unclear. Germline V gene sequence: CDR1 LGHNA, CDR2 YNFKEQ. The CDR3 consists of 15 residues. V shed 0 bases and J shed 2 bases, with 11 bases lying between them. The CDR3, as DNA: TGTGCCAGCAGCCAAGATCCCAGTGGGGCCTACGAGCAGTACTTC. Its protein is CASSQDPSGAYEQYF.

As for this clone: Germline is not matched at one junction end, which may reflect a read error. The sample has other DNA sequences that encode this CDR3 too. The chain is built from TRBV6-6 and TRBJ1-2; possible D gene TRBD1, 6 bases. The length of the CDR3 is 13 residues. Germline loops: CDR1 MNHNY, CDR2 SVGAGI (reference sequence). The DNA for the CDR3 is TGTGCCAGCAGCCTAAACAGGGACTACGGCTACACCTTC. This translates into CASSLNRDYGYTF.

The J gene is TRBJ1-1, the V gene TRBV30; 8 nucleotides agree with TRBD1. J gave up 0 bases and V 0 bases, and 12 bases lay outside the gene matches. Germline V gene lookup returns CDR1 GTSNPN and CDR2 SVGIG (reference sequence). The CDR3 length is 18 residues. The DNA for the CDR3 is TGTGCCTGGAGTGTAAAAACAAGGGACAGGAAGTTGAACACTGAAGCTTTCTTT. This translates into CAWSVKTRDRKLNTEAFF.

The chain links TRBV6-1 to TRBJ1-6, with unresolved D. CDR1 is MNHNS, CDR2 SASEGT, per germline. Trimming left V 6 bases short and J 3 bases short, with 9 bases between. The CDR3 loop spans 14 amino acids. In DNA form, the CDR3 reads TGTGCCAGCAGCGTGGCCTTCTATAATTCACCCCTCCACTTT. It translates to CASSVAFYNSPLHF.

The V gene is TRBV19, the J gene TRBJ2-1; tentative D call: TRBD2 (7 bases). The CDR3 is made up of 14 amino acids. Trimming removed 7 bases at V and 7 bases at J, with 17 bases between. Germline CDR1 is LNHDA and CDR2 is SQIVND (reference sequence). In nucleotides, the CDR3 is TGTGCCAGTACCCCCGGGGGGCGCTGGAATGAGCAGTTCTTC. Protein sequence: CASTPGGRWNEQFF.

The V call is TRBV5-1, the J call TRBJ2-1; TRBD2 might be the D (6 bases). Between the trimmed V and J ends, which lost 6 bases and 4 bases, there was a span of 14 bases. Germline V gene lookup returns CDR1 SGHRS and CDR2 YFSETQ. This CDR3 spans 14 amino acids. The DNA for the CDR3 is TGCGCCAGCACCCCGCCTAGCGCATACAATGAGCAGTTCTTC. Amino acid sequence: CASTPPSAYNEQFF.